This T cell receptor beta chain was captured by sequencing in a study of vaccination effects on CD4 cells after COVID-19 (dated by TCRdb to between 2021 and 2024). Some background on the complete study: In the ViraFEST assay, PBMC were stimulated with viral peptide pools, and TCR sequencing was then used to find antigen-specific CD4+ T cell clonotypes based on their expansion. Post-vaccine samples across the study were collected a median of 72 days after the second dose, with a range of 14 to 241. A few million PBMC per well were cultured with 10 ug/ml peptides in IMDM containing approximately 4.6% human AB serum, around 9.7 IU/ml IL-2 and gentamicin. The study compared SARS-CoV-2 spike-specific CD4+ TCR repertoires before and after mRNA vaccination in COVID-19 convalescent patients and infection-naive vaccine recipients. The full study included ten to eleven COVID-19 convalescent patients and several SARS-CoV-2-naive healthy vaccine recipients. Cultures from other donors in the study were sequenced with the Oncomine TCR Beta short-read assay on an Illumina iSeq 100.

After around ten days of culture, CD4+ T cells were isolated with the EasySep CD4+ T cell isolation kit. Two doses of either the BNT162b2 or the mRNA-1273 mRNA SARS-CoV-2 vaccine were administered to participants. None of the healthy vaccine recipients had a prior SARS-CoV-2 infection, which was confirmed by nucleocapsid antibody tests that came back negative both before and after vaccination. Half of the culture medium was replaced with fresh IL-2-containing medium on days 3 and 7. Each peptide stimulation condition was cultured in triplicate wells unless otherwise noted. Using Ficoll-Paque Plus gradient centrifugation, PBMC were separated from whole blood and then either used fresh or cryopreserved at -140C. The QIAamp micro DNA kit was used to extract genomic DNA from the cultured CD4+ T cells. The CDR3 runs 15 residues from the cysteine to the valine. Only the CDR3 part of the read is kept: 45 bases, read in frame from the first base. Looking up the germline V gene yields CDR1 SGHTS and CDR2 YDEGEE. V has 4 bases trimmed and J has 7 bases trimmed; junction bases matching no gene number 12.

Library preparation was by the immunoSEQ multiplex PCR assay. DNA from the CD4+ T cells that had been cultured and isolated underwent TCR beta CDR3 sequencing. Under the source paper's analysis protocol: The analysis removed non-productive TCR sequences, trimmed reads to the CDR3 region, and retained only CDR3s that were 7 or more amino acids long. Antigen-specific clonotypes were identified using the MANAFEST web app by comparison of expansion in peptide wells against reference cultures. To count as positive, a clone had to show expansion at FDR<0.05 compared with the reference and with all other wells, an odds ratio above 5, and a frequency above 0.1% in two replicate wells. A clonotype was defined as cross-reactive if the clonotype was significantly expanded both in SARS-CoV-2 spike wells and in at least one common cold coronavirus spike condition. CDR3 similarity was assessed by Levenshtein distance using the stringdist R package, and unrooted trees were constructed with ape in R 3.6.1. TCRdb mirrors the immuneACCESS table, restricted to in-frame sequences. Some clones are absent from its copies; in checked studies, under half trace to an unresolved V gene, and the reason for the others is unknown. V and J calls and clone size are as listed in that table; D and trimming were resolved from the DNA. Here the sample has tens of thousands of clones; around 73% occur a single time. 2% to 3% of the sample comes from the top ten.

This clone was seen only once. Its antigen remains unidentified. No clone much larger than this one lies a single base away; base qualities are absent. Overall results and qualifications from the work: Limitations of the study were the small number of convalescent patients and the absence of early post-infection timepoints. Clones induced by infection and clones induced by vaccination both contracted markedly at late timepoints after vaccination, which fits with T cell responses waning over time. Among healthy vaccine recipients, nearly all vaccine-induced clones were SARS-CoV-2 mono-reactive, and only 1 of 255 was cross-reactive with common cold coronaviruses.

This sample comprised CD4+ T cells from PBMCs cultured without peptide, obtained after COVID-19 vaccination. This sequence was found in a human donor who received a COVID-19 vaccine. The rearrangement joined TRBV5-8 to TRBJ2-7, and TRBD1 matches 9 of the central bases. In nucleotide form, the sequence is TGTGCCAGCAGCCGAGGGGACAGGGTGAGATCGGAGCAGTACGTC. Its translation is CASSRGDRVRSEQYV.